The sequence of this T cell receptor (beta chain) was determined in a study of somatic mutations in cytotoxic T cells in rheumatoid arthritis. Study-level information: A subset of V beta antibody-stained T-cell populations was isolated by flow sorting, reaching nearly 100% purity, and this subset included V beta1+ cells that went on to TCRB sequencing.

The study pulled out CD4+ and CD8+ cells with positive magnetic bead selection and then checked their purity by flow cytometry. The CDR3 extends over 15 amino acids. General study points: With advancing age, CD8+ clonality climbed in rheumatoid arthritis patients but did not rise in healthy controls.

Here immunoSEQ multiplex PCR was the method, and the copy in TCRdb shows in-frame clones only, minus some. The data hold 14,000 or so clones, with around four fifths observed a single time. Note on this clone: Antigen unknown.

The sequence derives from an adult with rheumatoid arthritis. The V gene is TRBV21-1, the J gene TRBJ1-3; the D call in the table, TRBD1, was not verified against the DNA. TRBV21-1 is described as a pseudogene. Material: CD8+ T cells sorted from blood. The CDR3 loop reads CASSKAKQGRNTIYF. The CDR3 nucleotides read TGTGCCAGCAGCAAGGCGAAGCAGGGGAGAAACACCATATATTTT.